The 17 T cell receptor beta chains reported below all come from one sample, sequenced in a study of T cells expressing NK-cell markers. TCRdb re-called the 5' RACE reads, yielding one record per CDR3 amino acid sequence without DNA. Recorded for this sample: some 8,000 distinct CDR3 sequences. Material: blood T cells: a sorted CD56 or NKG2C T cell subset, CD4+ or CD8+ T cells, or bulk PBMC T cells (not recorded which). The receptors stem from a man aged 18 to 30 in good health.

The CDR3 loop reads CASSIGDQPSTDTQYF. The chain combines TRBV7-3 with TRBJ2-3; the TCRdb D gene call, TRBD2, has no DNA to confirm it. Germline CDR1 and CDR2: SGHTA and FQGTGA. The CDR3 covers 16 residues.

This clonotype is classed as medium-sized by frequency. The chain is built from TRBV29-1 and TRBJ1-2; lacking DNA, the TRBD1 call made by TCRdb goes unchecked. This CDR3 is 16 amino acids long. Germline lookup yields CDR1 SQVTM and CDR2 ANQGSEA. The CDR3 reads CSVFPYTGTGGNGYTF.

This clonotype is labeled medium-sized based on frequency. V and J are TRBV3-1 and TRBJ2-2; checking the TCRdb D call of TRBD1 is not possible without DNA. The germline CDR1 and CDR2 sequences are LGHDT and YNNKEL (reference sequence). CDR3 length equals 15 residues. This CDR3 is CATKLGTGVTGELFF.

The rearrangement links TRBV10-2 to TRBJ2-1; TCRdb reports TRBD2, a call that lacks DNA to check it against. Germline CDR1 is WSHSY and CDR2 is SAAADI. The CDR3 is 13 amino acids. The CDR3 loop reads CASTGTSANEQFF.

The CDR3 loop is CASSDRGVGDIQYF. V is TRBV19 and J is TRBJ2-4; TCRdb indicates TRBD1, and absent DNA this call remains unverified. This CDR3 contains 14 residues. Germline-derived CDR1 and CDR2 are LNHDA and SQIVND (reference sequence).

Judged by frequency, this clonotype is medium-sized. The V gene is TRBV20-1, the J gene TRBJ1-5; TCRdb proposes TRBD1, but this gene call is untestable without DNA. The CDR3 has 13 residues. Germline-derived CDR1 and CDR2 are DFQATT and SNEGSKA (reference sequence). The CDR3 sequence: CSAGTGGNQPQHF.

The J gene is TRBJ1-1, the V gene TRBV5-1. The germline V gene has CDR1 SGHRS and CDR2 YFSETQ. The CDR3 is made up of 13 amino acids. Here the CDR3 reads CASSLEGNTEAFF.

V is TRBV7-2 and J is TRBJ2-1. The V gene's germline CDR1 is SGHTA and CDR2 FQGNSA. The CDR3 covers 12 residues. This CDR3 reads CASSFSTNEQFF.

The CDR3 loop is CASSFLRQNTEAFF. V is TRBV5-1 and J is TRBJ1-1. CDR3 length equals 14 residues. Germline lookup yields CDR1 SGHRS and CDR2 YFSETQ.

CDR3 amino acids: CASSLGVEQFF. The chain combines TRBV27 with TRBJ2-1. CDR3 length equals 11 residues. The germline CDR1 and CDR2 sequences are MNHEY and SMNVEV (reference sequence).

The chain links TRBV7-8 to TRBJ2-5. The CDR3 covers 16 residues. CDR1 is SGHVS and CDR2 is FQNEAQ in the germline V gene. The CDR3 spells CASSDKLMGSRETQYF.

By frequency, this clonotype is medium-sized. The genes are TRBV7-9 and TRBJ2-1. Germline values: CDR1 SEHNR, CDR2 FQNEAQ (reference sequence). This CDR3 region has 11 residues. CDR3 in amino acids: CASSVWDEQFF.

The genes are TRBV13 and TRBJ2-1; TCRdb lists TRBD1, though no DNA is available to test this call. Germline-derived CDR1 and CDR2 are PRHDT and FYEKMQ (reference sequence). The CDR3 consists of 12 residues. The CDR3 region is CASSQRDGEQFF.

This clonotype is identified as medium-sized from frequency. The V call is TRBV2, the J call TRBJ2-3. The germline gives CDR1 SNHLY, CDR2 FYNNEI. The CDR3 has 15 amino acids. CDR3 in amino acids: CASSEELGSTDTQYF.

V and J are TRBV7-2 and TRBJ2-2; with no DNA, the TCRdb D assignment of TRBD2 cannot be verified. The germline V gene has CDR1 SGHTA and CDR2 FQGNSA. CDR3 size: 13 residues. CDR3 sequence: CASSAGTGGELFF.

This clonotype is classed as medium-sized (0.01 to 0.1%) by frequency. The CDR3 region is CSVGPRLAVYNEQFF. The chain has TRBV29-1 and TRBJ2-1; TCRdb gives TRBD2 as the D gene, but with no DNA this cannot be confirmed. Germline V gives CDR1 SQVTM, CDR2 ANQGSEA. The CDR3 is 15 residues long.

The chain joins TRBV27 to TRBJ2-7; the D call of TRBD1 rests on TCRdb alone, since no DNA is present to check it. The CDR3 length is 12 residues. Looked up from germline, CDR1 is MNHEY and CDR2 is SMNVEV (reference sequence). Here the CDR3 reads CASGPGVGEQYF.